This T cell receptor (beta chain) was recovered during a study of radiotherapy plus CTLA-4 blockade in lung cancer. The length of the CDR3 is 14 residues. Deletions cut 1 base from V and 4 bases from J, with 9 bases between. Germline CDR1 reads SGDLS; CDR2 reads YYNGEE. Using immunoSEQ multiplex PCR, the repertoire was profiled, and TCRdb retains in-frame clones only, with some absent. The sample shows approximately 70,000 clones, around 69% of them seen only once. It was focal radiation plus CTLA-4 blockade with ipilimumab that patients with chemo-refractory metastatic non-small-cell lung cancer received.

This TCR was recovered from a human donor with non-small cell lung cancer whose response to radiotherapy plus ipilimumab could not be evaluated. Some clones in this sample may be carry-over from other donors' samples. The chain uses TRBV9 and TRBJ1-3, with D maybe TRBD1 (5 bases). Sequenced here: peripheral blood, sampled from a patient treated with radiotherapy plus ipilimumab. The CDR3 reads CASSVFPGGNTIYF. For the CDR3, the DNA is TGTGCCAGCAGCGTATTTCCAGGGGGAAACACCATATATTTT.